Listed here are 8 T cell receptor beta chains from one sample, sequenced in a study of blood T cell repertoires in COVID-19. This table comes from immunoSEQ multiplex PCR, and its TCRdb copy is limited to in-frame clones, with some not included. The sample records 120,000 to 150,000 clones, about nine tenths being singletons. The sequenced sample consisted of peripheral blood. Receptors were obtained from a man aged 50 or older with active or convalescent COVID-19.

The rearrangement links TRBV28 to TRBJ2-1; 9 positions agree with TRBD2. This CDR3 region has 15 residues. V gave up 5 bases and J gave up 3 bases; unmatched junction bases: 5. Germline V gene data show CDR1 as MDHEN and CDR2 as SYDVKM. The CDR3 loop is CASSPGLAIYNEQFF. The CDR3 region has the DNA TGTGCCAGCAGTCCCGGACTAGCGATCTACAATGAGCAGTTCTTC.

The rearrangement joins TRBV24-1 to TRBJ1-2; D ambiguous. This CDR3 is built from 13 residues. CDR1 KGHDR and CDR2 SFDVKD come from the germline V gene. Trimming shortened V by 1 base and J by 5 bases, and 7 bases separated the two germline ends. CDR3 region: CATSDFTGYGYTF. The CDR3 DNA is TGTGCCACCAGTGATTTCACGGGGTATGGCTACACCTTC.

The CDR3 reads CASSERDRTSSYEQYF. DNA for the CDR3: TGTGCCAGCAGTGAAAGGGACAGGACGAGCTCCTACGAGCAGTACTTC. J is TRBJ2-7 and V is TRBV6-1; 8 bases map to TRBD1. The CDR3 length is 16 residues. The V and J ends lost 2 bases and 0 bases, in that order; junction bases with no gene match: 6. The germline V gene encodes CDR1 MNHNS and CDR2 SASEGT.

The CDR3 sequence: CAFADRGSPQETQYF. As DNA, the CDR3 is TGTGCCTTCGCCGACAGGGGGTCCCCCCAAGAGACCCAGTACTTC. The chain employs TRBV30 and TRBJ2-5, with 9 bases lining up with TRBD1. V lost 7 bases and J lost 1; bases outside the gene matches: 10. The germline gives CDR1 GTSNPN, CDR2 SVGIG (reference sequence). The CDR3 contains 15 residues.

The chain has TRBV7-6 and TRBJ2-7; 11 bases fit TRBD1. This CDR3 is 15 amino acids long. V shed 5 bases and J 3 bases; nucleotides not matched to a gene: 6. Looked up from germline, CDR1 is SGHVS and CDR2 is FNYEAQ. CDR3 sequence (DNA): TGTGCCAGCAGCCCCGGGACAGGGGGGGACTACGAGCAGTACTTC. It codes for CASSPGTGGDYEQYF.

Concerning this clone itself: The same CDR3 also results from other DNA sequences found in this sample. The DNA of the CDR3 is TGTGCCAGCAGAACCGACAGGGGAAACACTGAAGCTTTCTTT. Protein sequence: CASRTDRGNTEAFF. The chain links TRBV6-5 to TRBJ1-1; 8 nucleotides line up with TRBD1. The CDR3 is 14 residues long. CDR1 is MNHEY and CDR2 is SVGAGI in the germline V gene. The junction had 5 bases not matched to a gene; V was cut back by 6 bases and J by 2 bases.

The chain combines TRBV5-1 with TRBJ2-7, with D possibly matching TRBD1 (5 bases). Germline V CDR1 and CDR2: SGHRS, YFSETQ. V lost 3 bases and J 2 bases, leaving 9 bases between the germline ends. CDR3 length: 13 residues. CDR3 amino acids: CASSWGQAYEQYF. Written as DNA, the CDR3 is TGCGCCAGCAGCTGGGGCCAGGCCTACGAGCAGTACTTC. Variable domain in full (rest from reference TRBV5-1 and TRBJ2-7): KAGVTQTPRYLIKTRGQQVTLSCSPISGHRSVSWYQQTPGQGLQFLFEYFSETQRNKGNFPGRFSGRQFSNSRSEMNVSTLELGDSALYLCASSWGQAYEQYFGPGTRLTVT.

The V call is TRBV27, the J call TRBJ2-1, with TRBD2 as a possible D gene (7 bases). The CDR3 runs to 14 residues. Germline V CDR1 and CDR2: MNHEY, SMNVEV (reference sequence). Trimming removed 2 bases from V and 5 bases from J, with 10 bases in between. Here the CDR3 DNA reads TGTGCCAGCAGTTTAAGGGGGGGTAACAATGAGCAGTTCTTC. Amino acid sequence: CASSLRGGNNEQFF.